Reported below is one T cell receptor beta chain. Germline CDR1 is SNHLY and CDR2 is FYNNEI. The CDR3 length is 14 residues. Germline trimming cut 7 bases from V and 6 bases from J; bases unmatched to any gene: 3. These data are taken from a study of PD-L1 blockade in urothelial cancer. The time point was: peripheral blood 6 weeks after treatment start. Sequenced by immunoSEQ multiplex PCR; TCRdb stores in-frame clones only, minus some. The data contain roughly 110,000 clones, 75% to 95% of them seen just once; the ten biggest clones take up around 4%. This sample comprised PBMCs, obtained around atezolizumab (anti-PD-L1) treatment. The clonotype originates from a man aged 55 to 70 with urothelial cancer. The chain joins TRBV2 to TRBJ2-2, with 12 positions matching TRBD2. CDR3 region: CASTLAGGPGELFF. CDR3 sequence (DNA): TGTGCCAGCACACTAGCGGGAGGCCCCGGGGAGCTGTTTTTT. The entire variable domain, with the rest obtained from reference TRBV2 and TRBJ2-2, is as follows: EPEVTQTPSHQVTQMGQEVILRCVPISNHLYFYWYRQILGQKVEFLVSFYNNEISEKSEIFDDQFSVERPDGSNFTLKIRSTKLEDSAMYFCASTLAGGPGELFFGEGSRLTVL.